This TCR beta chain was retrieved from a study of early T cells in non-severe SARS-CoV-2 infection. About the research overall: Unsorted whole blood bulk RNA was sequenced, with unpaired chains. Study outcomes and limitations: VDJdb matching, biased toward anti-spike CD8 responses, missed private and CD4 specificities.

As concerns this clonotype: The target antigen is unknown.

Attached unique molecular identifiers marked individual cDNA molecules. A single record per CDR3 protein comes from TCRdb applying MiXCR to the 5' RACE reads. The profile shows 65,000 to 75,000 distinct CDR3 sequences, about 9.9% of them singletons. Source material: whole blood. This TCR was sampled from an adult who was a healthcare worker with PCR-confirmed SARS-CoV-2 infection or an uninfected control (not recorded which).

The CDR3 sequence is CASSSGLAGGPSTDTQYF. The CDR3 DNA sequence: TGTGCCAGCAGCTCGGGACTAGCGGGAGGACCTAGCACAGATACGCAGTATTTT. The gene calls are TRBV7-3 and TRBJ2-3, with 15 bases aligning to TRBD2. Germline V lookup: CDR1 SGHTA, CDR2 FQGTGA. The CDR3 runs 18 residues. With 4 bases clipped from V and 0 bases from J, the junction kept 5 bases outside the gene matches.